This TCR beta chain was found in a study of blood T cell repertoires in COVID-19. Enrolment of Seattle patients took place during active infection, and they were followed longitudinally. This clone was counted only a few times. This CDR3 is 16 amino acids long. CDR1 MNHEY and CDR2 SVGEGT come from the germline V gene. The germline V and J ends were trimmed by 6 bases and 6 bases, with 22 bases remaining between them. In the authors' workflow: By means of reference gene primer amplification, nucleated cell counts were estimated. Using immunoSEQ multiplex PCR, the repertoire was profiled, and TCRdb retains in-frame clones only, with some absent. The V and J calls and clone size were taken over from that table, and D and trimming were inferred from the DNA. The repertoire holds about 400,000 clones, with around 88% as singletons.

The sequenced material came from peripheral blood. The source of this sequence is a woman in her sixties with COVID-19, enrolled during active disease. The gene calls are TRBV6-2 or TRBV6-3 and TRBJ2-3; a possible D gene is TRBD2 (7 bases). CDR3 in DNA: TGTGCCAGCAGCCCTACTGGGGGGGCGGAGTTCGATACGCAGTATTTT. Its protein product is CASSPTGGAEFDTQYF.